This T cell receptor (beta chain) was identified during a study of blood T cell repertoires in COVID-19. The CDR3 contains 11 residues. Looked up from germline, CDR1 is KGHDR and CDR2 is SFDVKD. The repertoire was sequenced with immunoSEQ multiplex PCR; TCRdb's copy has only in-frame clones and lacks some. This table holds about 210,000 clones, 80% to 85% found once. This clone was counted only a few times. A read error may produce the germline difference seen at one junction end. The chain recombines TRBV24-1 with TRBJ2-7, with 8 bases matching TRBD1. This clonotype was sampled from a woman aged 45-65 years with acute COVID-19. Sequenced sample: PBMCs or T cells enriched from blood (not recorded which). The CDR3 DNA sequence: TGTGCCACCAGTCAAGGACAGGGAATGGACTTC. This sequence encodes CATSQGQGMDF.